The clone carrying this T cell receptor beta chain has just a few counts. Antigen: not known. The data are from a study of Ad26.COV2.S vaccination and SARS-CoV-2 variants. Looking at the study overall: Trial arm assignment for the donor was COV1001 Ad26.COV2.S. Study observations and caveats: Total T cell responses may have been underestimated by the TCR breadth and depth analyses.

Only in-frame clones appear in the TCRdb table, and some are missing; sequencing was by immunoSEQ multiplex PCR. This sample yields more than 250,000 clones, of which approximately 89% are seen a single time; approximately 3.3% belongs to the top ten. From germline, CDR1 is MGHRA and CDR2 YSYEKL. Unmatched junction bases numbered 9, after V lost 5 bases and J lost 10 bases. The CDR3 is 15 amino acids. Treatment in this sample: about 20 received Ad26.COV2.S at low or high dose, single or two shots; five or six received placebo; per-sample allocation not given. The samples were gathered on day 63 after the first injection of vaccine or placebo. Donor was an adult aged 18-55 years in Boston.

Sample: peripheral blood, taken in a trial of Ad26.COV2.S vaccine versus placebo. This sequence originates from a person aged 18 to 65 who received the Ad26.COV2.S COVID-19 vaccine or a placebo. V is TRBV4-1 and J is TRBJ1-6, with 9 bases lining up with TRBD1. The CDR3 DNA reads as TGCGCCAGCAGCTATTCCGGGACAGGGCGGTCACCCCTCCACTTT. The encoded protein is CASSYSGTGRSPLHF.